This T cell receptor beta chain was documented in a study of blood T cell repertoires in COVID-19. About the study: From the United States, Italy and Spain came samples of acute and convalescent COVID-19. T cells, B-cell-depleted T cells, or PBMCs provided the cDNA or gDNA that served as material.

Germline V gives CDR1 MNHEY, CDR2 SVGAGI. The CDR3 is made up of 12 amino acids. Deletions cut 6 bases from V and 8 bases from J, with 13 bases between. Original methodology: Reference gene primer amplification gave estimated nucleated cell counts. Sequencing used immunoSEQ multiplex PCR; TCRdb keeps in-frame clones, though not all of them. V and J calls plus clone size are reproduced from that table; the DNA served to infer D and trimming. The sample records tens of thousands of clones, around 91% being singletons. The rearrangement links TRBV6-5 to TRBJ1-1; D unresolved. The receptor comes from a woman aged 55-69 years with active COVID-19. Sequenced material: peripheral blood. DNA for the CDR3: TGTGCCAGCAGCCTGGGCCCTCCCGAAGCTTTCTTT. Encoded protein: CASSLGPPEAFF.